This T cell receptor beta chain was found in a study of blood T cell repertoires in COVID-19 (dated by TCRdb to 2020 to 2022). With regard to the full study: Collaborator samples came from the United States, Italy and Spain and covered acute and convalescent phases of COVID-19. The prospective study material was composed of cDNA or gDNA derived from T cells, B-cell-depleted T cells, or PBMCs. Subjects who had been exposed to COVID-19, were actively infected with it, or had recovered from it provided the deeply sampled blood TCRbeta repertoires that made up the dataset. The repertoires were released in a freely available public database intended as a resource for research on the immune response to SARS-CoV-2. The samples were drawn from the first 160 participants of the ongoing ImmuneRACE study and from roughly 1,300 subjects provided by 6 global collaborators. Nearly every sample came with metadata listing a de-identified subject ID, COVID-19 status, age in years and sex. Where available, HLA class I and class II types were obtained from metadata supplied by the sample provider rather than from assay-based typing.

CDR1 LNHDA and CDR2 SQIVND were looked up in the germline V gene (reference sequence). V trim: 7 bases; J trim: 4 bases; unmatched bases: 8. From the cysteine up to the phenylalanine, the CDR3 has a length of 15 residues. Just the 45-base CDR3 DNA is kept, in frame starting at base 1. What the study reported, not specific to this receptor: Clinical and demographic metadata were provided uncurated, with the amount varying by source and participant.

Each collaborating institution followed its own protocols to collect whole blood in K2EDTA tubes. Collaborator samples were shipped for TCRbeta analysis as frozen whole blood, isolated PBMCs, or DNA extracted from either sample type. TCRbeta CDR3 regions were amplified from genomic DNA by means of the immunoSEQ Assay, a bias-controlled multiplex PCR. For the original study's pipeline: Within the assay, amplification of reference gene primers was used to estimate how many nucleated cells each sample contained. To quantify the absolute abundance of each unique TCRbeta CDR3 rearrangement, sequence reads were collapsed and filtered. For each sample, productive Simpson clonality was calculated by taking the square root of Simpson's diversity index across productive rearrangements. As stored in TCRdb, this immuneACCESS dataset retains in-frame rearrangements with V and J assigned. A fraction of the clones does not appear; measured against another copy, unresolved V genes explain less than half of the discrepancy, and the remainder lacks a known reason. V, J and clone size are those of that table, while D and trimming were read from the DNA. A total of hundreds of thousands of clones appear in this sample, over 75% of them only once. The ten most abundant clones make up approximately 8.5% of the sample.

Points on this clone: Its recognized antigen is unknown. Nothing much larger sits one base from this clone, and base qualities are not available.

The chain couples TRBV19 to TRBJ1-2; 11 central bases correspond to TRBD1. The specimen sequenced was peripheral blood. This TCR derives from a man aged 18-30 years with active or convalescent COVID-19. The CDR3 sequence is CASTTPGQGGYGYTF. The DNA sequence is as follows: TGTGCCAGTACTACGCCGGGACAGGGGGGCTATGGCTACACCTTC.